These 27 T cell receptor beta chains came from one sample sequenced in a study of monozygotic twins with inflammatory bowel disease. Reanalyzing the 5' RACE reads, TCRdb keeps one entry per CDR3 protein, without DNA. The specimen's table records 140,000 to 150,000 distinct CDR3 sequences. The specimen was blood. The receptors come from a human donor with ulcerative colitis or Crohn's disease, or a healthy co-twin of an affected twin (not recorded which).

The chain joins TRBV3-1 to TRBJ2-7; there is no DNA to check the TCRdb D call of TRBD2. This CDR3 is 16 amino acids long. Germline CDR1 and CDR2: LGHDT and YNNKEL (reference sequence). CDR3 sequence: CASSQGQNSGTYEQYF.

V and J are TRBV3-1 and TRBJ1-1; TCRdb indicates TRBD1, and absent DNA this call remains unverified. Germline CDR1 LGHDT, CDR2 YNNKEL (reference sequence). The CDR3 sequence is 14 residues long. This CDR3 reads CASSIQGAGTEAFF.

The rearrangement joins TRBV4-3 to TRBJ1-2; there is no DNA to check the TCRdb D call of TRBD1. CDR1 and CDR2 from the germline V gene are LGHNA and YSLEER. This CDR3 has 15 amino acids. CDR3 sequence reads: CASSQVAGNIYGYTF.

V is TRBV20-1 and J is TRBJ2-7; the TCRdb D gene call, TRBD1, has no DNA to confirm it. CDR1 and CDR2 (germline): DFQATT, SNEGSKA (reference sequence). This CDR3 has 11 amino acids. The CDR3 loop is CSASGAGEQYF.

This sequence joins TRBV25-1 and TRBJ1-1; no DNA is available, so the TRBD1 call from TCRdb remains unchecked. Per the germline V gene, CDR1 is MGHDK and CDR2 is SYGVNS. This CDR3 contains 13 residues. This chain's CDR3 is CASGRAGGPEAFF. The variable domain in full, completed from reference TRBV25-1 and TRBJ1-1, reads EADIYQTPRYLVIGTGKKITLECSQTMGHDKMYWYQQDPGMELHLIHYSYGVNSTEKGDLSSESTVSRIRTEHFPLTLESARPSHTSQYLCASGRAGGPEAFFGQGTRLTVV.

The gene calls are TRBV20-1 and TRBJ2-3; the D call from TCRdb, TRBD2, cannot be confirmed without DNA. The germline gives CDR1 DFQATT, CDR2 SNEGSKA (reference sequence). The CDR3 totals 14 residues. The CDR3 sequence is CSAPTGGNTDTQYF.

This chain connects TRBV6-5 to TRBJ2-1; no DNA is available, so the TRBD2 call from TCRdb remains unchecked. The CDR3 has 16 amino acids. Germline V gives CDR1 MNHEY, CDR2 SVGAGI. The CDR3 here is CASSYSSGGHYNEQFF.

The rearrangement uses TRBV7-2 and TRBJ2-1. CDR3 size: 15 residues. Germline CDR1 and CDR2: SGHTA and FQGNSA. The CDR3 loop reads CASSLDGRAYNEQFF.

The chain joins TRBV24-1 to TRBJ2-1; checking the TCRdb D call of TRBD2 is not possible without DNA. The CDR3 consists of 12 residues. Looked up from germline, CDR1 is KGHDR and CDR2 is SFDVKD. This CDR3 is CATSGRGNEQFF.

The rearrangement uses TRBV7-2 and TRBJ2-1; TCRdb proposes TRBD1, but this gene call is untestable without DNA. The CDR3 runs to 16 residues. Germline loops: CDR1 SGHTA, CDR2 FQGNSA. CDR3 amino acids: CASSLGARDRGGEQFF.

The chain couples TRBV29-1 to TRBJ1-2; TCRdb picks TRBD1, but there is no DNA to check that call. The CDR3 spans 11 residues. Germline V gene lookup returns CDR1 SQVTM and CDR2 ANQGSEA. The CDR3: CSVPPGNGYTF.

The chain combines TRBV20-1 with TRBJ2-3. The CDR3 totals 13 residues. CDR1 is DFQATT, CDR2 SNEGSKA, per germline (reference sequence). The CDR3 loop is CSAFDTSTDTQYF.

The chain has TRBV5-1 and TRBJ2-7; TCRdb calls TRBD2, which cannot be checked without DNA. The CDR3 consists of 16 residues. Germline-derived CDR1 and CDR2 are SGHRS and YFSETQ. CDR3 sequence: CASSTNPGTSSYEQYF. Together with reference TRBV5-1 and TRBJ2-7, the CDR3 gives the full variable domain: KAGVTQTPRYLIKTRGQQVTLSCSPISGHRSVSWYQQTPGQGLQFLFEYFSETQRNKGNFPGRFSGRQFSNSRSEMNVSTLELGDSALYLCASSTNPGTSSYEQYFGPGTRLTVT.

The genes are TRBV6-5 and TRBJ2-1; lacking DNA, the TRBD1 call made by TCRdb goes unchecked. Germline loops: CDR1 MNHEY, CDR2 SVGAGI. The CDR3 is made up of 14 amino acids. The CDR3 spells CASSYLRGYNEQFF.

V usage is TRBV11-3 and J usage is TRBJ2-6. This CDR3 comprises 13 residues. Germline V gene lookup returns CDR1 SGHNT and CDR2 YENEEA. The CDR3 here is CASSHSGANVLTF.

The genes are TRBV5-1 and TRBJ2-3; as DNA is missing, the TRBD2 call by TCRdb cannot be tested. The CDR3 extends over 18 amino acids. The germline V gene encodes CDR1 SGHRS and CDR2 YFSETQ. CDR3 region: CASSPRATSGILTDTQYF. The full variable domain, completed using reference TRBV5-1 and TRBJ2-3, is KAGVTQTPRYLIKTRGQQVTLSCSPISGHRSVSWYQQTPGQGLQFLFEYFSETQRNKGNFPGRFSGRQFSNSRSEMNVSTLELGDSALYLCASSPRATSGILTDTQYFGPGTRLTVL.

The chain employs TRBV29-1 and TRBJ2-7; without DNA, the TCRdb call of TRBD2 cannot be checked. The CDR3 has 14 amino acids. Germline V gene sequence: CDR1 SQVTM, CDR2 ANQGSEA. This CDR3 is CSVAPRLGRYEQYF.

The chain combines TRBV10-2 with TRBJ2-2. The germline CDR1 and CDR2 sequences are WSHSY and SAAADI. This CDR3 has 13 residues. The CDR3 loop is CASSERVTGELFF.

This chain links TRBV20-1 with TRBJ2-7; TCRdb selects TRBD2, and the lack of DNA leaves this call unchecked. The CDR3 extends over 14 amino acids. CDR1 DFQATT and CDR2 SNEGSKA come from the germline V gene (reference sequence). The chain's CDR3 is CSARDRLVTYEQYF.

The V call is TRBV7-6, the J call TRBJ2-7; TCRdb designates TRBD2, a call that cannot be tested without DNA. The CDR3 sequence is 18 residues long. Germline CDR1 SGHVS, CDR2 FNYEAQ. CDR3 residues: CASGQRLAEDPYVPEQYF.

This sequence joins TRBV5-4 and TRBJ1-2. Germline values: CDR1 SGHNT, CDR2 YYREEE (reference sequence). This CDR3 is 12 amino acids long. The CDR3 here is CASSAVEYGYTF.

J is TRBJ2-1 and V is TRBV5-1; without DNA, the TCRdb call of TRBD1 cannot be checked. The CDR3 sequence is 17 residues long. Germline V gives CDR1 SGHRS, CDR2 YFSETQ. CDR3 amino acids: CASSLVPGTGGWTEQFF.

This chain joins TRBV20-1 and TRBJ2-1. Per germline, CDR1 DFQATT and CDR2 SNEGSKA (reference sequence). This CDR3 spans 13 amino acids. CDR3 protein: CSGLHGSYNEQFF.

CDR3 loop: CASSAGPSYGNQPQHF. The rearrangement joins TRBV9 to TRBJ1-5. CDR3 length: 16 amino acids. Germline V lookup: CDR1 SGDLS, CDR2 YYNGEE.

The rearrangement uses TRBV5-1 and TRBJ2-1; the TRBD2 assignment by TCRdb is unverifiable without DNA. This CDR3 comprises 17 residues. Germline CDR1 is SGHRS and CDR2 is YFSETQ. The CDR3 spells CASSPGLAGGLYNEQFF.

The rearrangement joins TRBV5-6 to TRBJ1-2. Germline CDR1 is SGHDT and CDR2 is YYEEEE. CDR3 size: 12 residues. The CDR3 protein is CASSLLFTGYTF.

The chain recombines TRBV5-4 with TRBJ2-7. This CDR3 region has 15 residues. Per germline, CDR1 SGHNT and CDR2 YYREEE (reference sequence). CDR3 loop: CASSFAGIPSYEQYF.